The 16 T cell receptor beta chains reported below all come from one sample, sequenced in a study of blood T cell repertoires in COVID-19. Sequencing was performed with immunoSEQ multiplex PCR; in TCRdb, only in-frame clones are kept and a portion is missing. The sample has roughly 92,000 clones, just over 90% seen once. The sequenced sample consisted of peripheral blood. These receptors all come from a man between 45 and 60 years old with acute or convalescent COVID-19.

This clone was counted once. The CDR3 nucleotides read TGTGCCAGCCAGGGGGAACTCAATGAGCAGTTCTTC. It translates to CASQGELNEQFF. The V call is TRBV6-5, the J call TRBJ2-1, with 7 bases aligning to TRBD1. Germline-derived CDR1 and CDR2 are MNHEY and SVGAGI. The V segment lost 8 bases and the J segment 6 bases; nucleotides outside the gene matches: 4. The CDR3 has 12 residues.

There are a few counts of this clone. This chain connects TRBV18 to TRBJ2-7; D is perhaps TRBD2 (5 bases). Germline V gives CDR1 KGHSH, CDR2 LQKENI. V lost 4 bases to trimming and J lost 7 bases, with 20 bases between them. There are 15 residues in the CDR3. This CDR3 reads CASSLSPPSRGEQYF. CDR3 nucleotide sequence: TGTGCCAGCTCACTCAGCCCCCCGTCAAGAGGGGAGCAGTACTTC. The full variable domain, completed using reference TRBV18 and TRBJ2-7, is NAGVMQNPRHLVRRRGQEARLRCSPMKGHSHVYWYRQLPEEGLKFMVYLQKENIIDESGMPKERFSAEFPKEGPSILRIQQVVRGDSAAYFCASSLSPPSRGEQYFGPGTRLTVT.

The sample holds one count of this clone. The CDR3 DNA sequence: TGTGCCACCAGTGATTCGGGGACAGGGTTCTCTCAGCAGTACTTC. Translated, it gives CATSDSGTGFSQQYF. The chain uses TRBV24-1 and TRBJ2-7; 9 positions match TRBD1. J was trimmed by 8 bases and V by 2 bases; bases with no gene match: 9. There are 15 residues in the CDR3. Germline V lookup: CDR1 KGHDR, CDR2 SFDVKD.

CDR3 sequence reads: CASSPIAQGDLHGGGELFF. Here the CDR3 DNA reads TGTGCCAGCAGCCCCATCGCACAGGGGGACCTTCATGGGGGCGGGGAGCTGTTTTTT. The rearrangement uses TRBV5-6 and TRBJ2-2; TRBD1 aligns across 8 bases. The CDR3 is 19 residues long. The junction had 21 bases not matched to a gene; V was cut back by 4 bases and J by 7 bases. CDR1 and CDR2 (germline): SGHDT, YYEEEE.

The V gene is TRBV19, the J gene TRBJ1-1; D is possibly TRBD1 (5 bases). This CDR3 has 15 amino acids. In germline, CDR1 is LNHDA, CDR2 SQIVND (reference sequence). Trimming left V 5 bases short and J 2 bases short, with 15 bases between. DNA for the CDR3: TGTGCCAGTAGTCCGCGGCCCGACAGAAACACTGAAGCTTTCTTT. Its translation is CASSPRPDRNTEAFF.

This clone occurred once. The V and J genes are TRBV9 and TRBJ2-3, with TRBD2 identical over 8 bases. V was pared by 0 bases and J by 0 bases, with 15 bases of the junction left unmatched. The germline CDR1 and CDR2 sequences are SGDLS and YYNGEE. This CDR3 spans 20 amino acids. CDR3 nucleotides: TGTGCCAGCAGCGTAGAGGCTAGTCGGCGGGAGGCCTGGAGCACAGATACGCAGTATTTT. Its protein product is CASSVEASRREAWSTDTQYF.

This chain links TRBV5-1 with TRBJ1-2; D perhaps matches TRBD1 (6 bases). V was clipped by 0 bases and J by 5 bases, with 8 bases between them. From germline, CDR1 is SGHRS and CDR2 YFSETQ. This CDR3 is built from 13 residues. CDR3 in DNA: TGCGCCAGCAGCTTGGCCGGACAGTATGGCTACACCTTC. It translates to CASSLAGQYGYTF.

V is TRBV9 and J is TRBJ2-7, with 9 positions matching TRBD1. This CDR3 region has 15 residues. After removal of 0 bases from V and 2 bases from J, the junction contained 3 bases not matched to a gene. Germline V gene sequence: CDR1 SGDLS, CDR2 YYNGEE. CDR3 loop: CASSVGTGVTYEQYF. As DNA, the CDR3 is TGTGCCAGCAGCGTAGGGACAGGGGTGACCTACGAGCAGTACTTC.

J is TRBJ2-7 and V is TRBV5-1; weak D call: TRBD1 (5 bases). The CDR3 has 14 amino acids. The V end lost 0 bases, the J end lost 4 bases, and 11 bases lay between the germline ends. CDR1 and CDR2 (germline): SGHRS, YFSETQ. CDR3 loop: CASSLGQGGYEQYF. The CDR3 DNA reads TGCGCCAGCAGCTTGGGCCAGGGTGGGTACGAGCAGTACTTC.

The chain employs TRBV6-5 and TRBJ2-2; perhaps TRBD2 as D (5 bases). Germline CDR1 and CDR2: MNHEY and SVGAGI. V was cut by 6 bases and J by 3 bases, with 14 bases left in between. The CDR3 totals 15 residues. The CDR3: CASSRAGFYTGELFF. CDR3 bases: TGTGCCAGCAGCCGGGCGGGCTTCTACACCGGGGAGCTGTTTTTT.

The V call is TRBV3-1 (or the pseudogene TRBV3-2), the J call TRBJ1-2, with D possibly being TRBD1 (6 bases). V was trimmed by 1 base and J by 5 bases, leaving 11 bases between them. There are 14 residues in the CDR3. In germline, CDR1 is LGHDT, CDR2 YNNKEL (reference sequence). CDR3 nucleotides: TGTGCCAGCAGCCAAGGCAGGGACACTTATGGCTACACCTTC. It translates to CASSQGRDTYGYTF.

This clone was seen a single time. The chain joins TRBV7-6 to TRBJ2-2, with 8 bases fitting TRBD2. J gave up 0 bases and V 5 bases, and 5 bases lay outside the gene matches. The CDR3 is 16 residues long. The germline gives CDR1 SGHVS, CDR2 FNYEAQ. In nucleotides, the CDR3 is TGTGCCAGCAGCCTAAGGACTAGCCCGAACACCGGGGAGCTGTTTTTT. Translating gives CASSLRTSPNTGELFF.

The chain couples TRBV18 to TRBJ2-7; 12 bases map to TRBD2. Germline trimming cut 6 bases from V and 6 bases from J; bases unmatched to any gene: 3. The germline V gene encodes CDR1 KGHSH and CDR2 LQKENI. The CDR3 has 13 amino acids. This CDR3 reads CASSQTSGSEQYF. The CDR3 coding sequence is TGTGCCAGCTCCCAGACTAGCGGGAGCGAGCAGTACTTC.

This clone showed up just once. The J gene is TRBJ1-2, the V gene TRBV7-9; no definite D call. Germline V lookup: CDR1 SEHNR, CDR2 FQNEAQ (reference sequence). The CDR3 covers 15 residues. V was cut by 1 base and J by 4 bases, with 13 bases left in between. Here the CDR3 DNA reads TGTGCCAGCAGCTTAGGGTTAGAGGTAACCTATGGCTACACCTTC. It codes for CASSLGLEVTYGYTF.

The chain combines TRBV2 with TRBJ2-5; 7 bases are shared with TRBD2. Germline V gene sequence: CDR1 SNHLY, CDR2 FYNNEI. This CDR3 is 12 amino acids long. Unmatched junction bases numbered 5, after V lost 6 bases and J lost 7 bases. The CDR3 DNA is TGTGCCAGCAGAGAGACGGGGGGGACCCAGTACTTC. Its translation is CASRETGGTQYF. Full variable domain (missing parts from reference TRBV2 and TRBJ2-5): EPEVTQTPSHQVTQMGQEVILRCVPISNHLYFYWYRQILGQKVEFLVSFYNNEISEKSEIFDDQFSVERPDGSNFTLKIRSTKLEDSAMYFCASRETGGTQYFGPGTRLLVL.

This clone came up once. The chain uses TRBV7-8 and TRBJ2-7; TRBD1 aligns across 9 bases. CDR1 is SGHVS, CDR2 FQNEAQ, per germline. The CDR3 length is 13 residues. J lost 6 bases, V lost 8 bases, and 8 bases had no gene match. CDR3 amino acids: CASGGQGPSEQYF. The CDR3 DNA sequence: TGTGCCAGCGGGGGACAGGGCCCCTCCGAGCAGTACTTC.